The clone carrying this TCR beta chain has just a few counts. The data were taken from a study of T cells in Graves' hyperthyroidism and ophthalmopathy. Germline assignment: CDR1 SGHTA and CDR2 FQGNSA. V was cut by 5 bases and J by 9 bases, with 21 bases left in between. There are 15 residues in the CDR3. Together with thyroid ultrasound, orbital computed tomography, serum thyroxine and TRAb, clinical symptoms were used for diagnoses. Amplified TCR beta CDR3 regions derived from RNA transcripts. Initially, a first-round RT-PCR of the TCR CDR3 employed the HTBI primer set. TCRdb passed the multiplex PCR reads through MiXCR, listing each CDR3 protein once. The sample consists of hundreds of thousands of distinct CDR3 sequences, about 20% of them appearing once.

The chain recombines TRBV7-2 with TRBJ2-3, with D possibly matching TRBD1 (6 bases). The sequenced material came from blood. The sequence was collected from a man aged 35 to 55 with Graves' ophthalmopathy. This CDR3 reads CASSQAALGGDTQYF. DNA of the CDR3: TGTGCCAGCAGCCAGGCTGCATTAGGGGGTGACACGCAGTATTTT.